A selection of T cell receptor beta chains follows, all from one sample in a study of CD8 T cells in ankylosing spondylitis. Via MiXCR, TCRdb re-called the 5' RACE reads, giving one row per CDR3 protein. The sample lists 200,000 to 250,000 distinct CDR3 sequences, about 18% occurring once. The source material was blood, either unsorted or a sorted T cell fraction (not recorded which). These receptors were obtained from a male donor with ankylosing spondylitis. The CDR3 runs from the conserved cysteine through the conserved F or W. A D gene is named only where the DNA matches it firmly. Not every row has a clone size; where given, it reads once, few, many or a size class.

cdr3_aa	cdr3_nt	v_call	clone_size	d_call	j_call
CASSLYYNSPLHF	TGTGCCAGCAGTTTGTACTATAATTCACCCCTCCACTTT	TRBV28	NA	NA	TRBJ1-6
CASSWASQLDAGELFF	TGTGCCAGCAGCTGGGCCTCCCAGTTGGATGCCGGGGAGCTGTTTTTT	TRBV7-9	NA	NA	TRBJ2-2
CASSLSSWGVSDQPQHF	TGTGCCAGCAGTTTATCATCGTGGGGGGTCTCGGATCAGCCCCAGCATTTT	TRBV28	NA	NA	TRBJ1-5
CASSGEGSTDTQYF	TGTGCCAGCAGCGGGGAGGGGAGCACAGATACGCAGTATTTT	TRBV7-3	few	TRBD2	TRBJ2-3
CASSYSRPDRAYNSPLHF	TGTGCCAGCAGTTACTCCCGTCCGGACAGGGCTTATAATTCACCCCTCCACTTT	TRBV6-5	NA	TRBD1	TRBJ1-6
CASSPGTENYGYTF	TGTGCCAGCAGTCCAGGGACAGAGAACTATGGCTACACCTTC	TRBV12-3/TRBV12-4	NA	TRBD1	TRBJ1-2
CASSHRTSGSTDTQYF	TGTGCCAGCAGTCATCGGACTAGCGGAAGCACAGATACGCAGTATTTT	TRBV12-3/TRBV12-4	NA	TRBD2	TRBJ2-3
CASSSPRGTENTEAFF	TGTGCCAGCAGCTCTCCTCGCGGGACAGAGAACACTGAAGCTTTCTTT	TRBV7-2	NA	TRBD1	TRBJ1-1
CASSLWGADTQYF	TGTGCCAGCAGTTTGTGGGGTGCAGATACGCAGTATTTT	TRBV12-3/TRBV12-4	many	NA	TRBJ2-3
CSVGGQMNTEAFF	TGCAGCGTTGGGGGACAGATGAACACTGAAGCTTTCTTT	TRBV29-1	few	TRBD1	TRBJ1-1
CASSLGQRNYGYTF	TGCGCCAGCAGCTTGGGACAGCGAAACTATGGCTACACCTTC	TRBV5-1	many	NA	TRBJ1-2
CASSPAPLPQETQYF	TGTGCCAGCAGTCCGGCTCCACTACCACAGGAGACCCAGTACTTC	TRBV6-1	NA	NA	TRBJ2-5
CASSPTGGELYEQYF	TGTGCCAGCAGCCCGACAGGGGGCGAGCTCTACGAGCAGTACTTC	TRBV7-3	NA	TRBD1	TRBJ2-7
CASQSAGLAGYNEQFF	TGTGCCAGCCAATCCGCGGGGCTAGCGGGATACAATGAGCAGTTCTTC	TRBV27	few	TRBD2	TRBJ2-1
CASSYGDTGELFF	TGTGCCAGCAGTTACGGGGACACCGGGGAGCTGTTTTTT	TRBV6-5	NA	NA	TRBJ2-2
CASSVGDRSTDTQYF	TGTGCCAGCAGCGTAGGGGACAGGAGCACAGATACGCAGTATTTT	TRBV9	NA	TRBD1	TRBJ2-3